This entry lists 29 T cell receptor beta chains sequenced from one sample in a study of blood T cells in healthy people across ages. With a J-beta primer mix and a sample-barcoded 5' primer, a second PCR ran about 6 to 11 cycles. TCRdb fed the 5' RACE reads into MiXCR, producing one record per CDR3 protein. In the table there are about 780,000 distinct CDR3 sequences, 46% of which are singletons. The specimen sequenced was blood. Every receptor here comes from a man at least 80 years old in good health.

The rearrangement joins TRBV20-1 to TRBJ2-3; 7 bases match TRBD2. The CDR3 extends over 15 amino acids. The V and J ends lost 0 bases and 4 bases, in that order; junction bases with no gene match: 7. CDR1 is DFQATT, CDR2 SNEGSKA, per germline (reference sequence). Here the CDR3 reads CSARDGREAPDTQYF. CDR3 coding DNA: TGCAGTGCTAGAGATGGACGGGAGGCTCCAGATACGCAGTATTTT.

The gene calls are TRBV28 and TRBJ2-7; 7 bases align to TRBD2. Germline values: CDR1 MDHEN, CDR2 SYDVKM. Unmatched junction bases numbered 9, after V lost 5 bases and J lost 2 bases. The CDR3 length is 15 residues. In DNA, the CDR3 is TGTGCCAGCAGTCCCCCCACCGGGACTACCTACGAGCAGTACTTC. This codes for CASSPPTGTTYEQYF.

This clonotype was detected only a few times. The gene calls are TRBV29-1 and TRBJ2-7; D gene ambiguous. The germline CDR1 and CDR2 sequences are SQVTM and ANQGSEA. The CDR3 is 11 residues long. Deletions cut 0 bases from V and 6 bases from J, with 6 bases between. CDR3 sequence (DNA): TGCAGCGTTGAAGATCCCAGCGAGCAGTACTTC. Its translation is CSVEDPSEQYF.

The chain joins TRBV5-3 to TRBJ2-1, with D perhaps matching TRBD1 or TRBD2 (5 bases each). TRBV5-3 is identified as an open reading frame with a role that is uncertain. The CDR3 length is 15 residues. Trimming took 4 bases from V and 4 from J, leaving 15 bases between them. The CDR3: CARSPKGTDYNEQFF. The CDR3 nucleotides are TGTGCCAGAAGCCCGAAGGGGACGGATTACAATGAGCAGTTCTTC.

Only a few counts were recorded for this clonotype. This chain joins TRBV14 and TRBJ2-1, with 14 bases matching TRBD2. Trimming took 6 bases from V and 3 from J; bases not matched to a gene: 7. The CDR3 runs to 17 residues. CDR1 and CDR2 (germline): SGHDN, FVKESK. CDR3 nucleotides: TGTGCCAGCAGTCTCGGACTAGCGGGGGGCCACTACAATGAGCAGTTCTTC. This encodes CASSLGLAGGHYNEQFF. The full variable domain, in which reference TRBV14 and TRBJ2-1 provide the parts outside the CDR3, is EAGVTQFPSHSVIEKGQTVTLRCDPISGHDNLYWYRRVMGKEIKFLLHFVKESKQDESGMPNNRFLAERTGGTYSTLKVQPAELEDSGVYFCASSLGLAGGHYNEQFFGPGTRLTVL.

This clonotype was counted a few times. In nucleotides, the CDR3 is TGTGCCAGTAAAGGGTGGAGTGATGAGCAGTTCTTC. Translation: CASKGWSDEQFF. The chain couples TRBV19 to TRBJ2-1; no clear D gene. The CDR3 length is 12 residues. Between the trimmed V and J ends, which lost 7 bases and 8 bases, there was a span of 12 bases. From germline, CDR1 is LNHDA and CDR2 SQIVND (reference sequence).

The rearrangement joins TRBV7-3 to TRBJ2-5, with 12 bases matching TRBD2. TRBJ2-7 explains the end of the DNA better; the J call may be wrong. The V gene's germline CDR1 is SGHTA and CDR2 FQGTGA. The length of the CDR3 is 16 residues. The CDR3 spells CASSLNGGTSGYEQYF. DNA of the CDR3: TGTGCCAGCAGCTTAAACGGGGGGACTAGCGGGTACGAGCAGTACTTC.

This clonotype was observed a handful of times. The J gene is TRBJ1-2, the V gene TRBV7-8; weak D call: TRBD1 (6 bases). The CDR3 is 16 amino acids. Germline lookup yields CDR1 SGHVS and CDR2 FQNEAQ. V was trimmed by 1 base and J by 7 bases, leaving 19 bases between them. The CDR3 coding sequence is TGTGCCAGCAGCTTAGGGAACAGGGTTAACTTCGCTGGCTACACCTTC. Amino acid sequence: CASSLGNRVNFAGYTF.

This clonotype was observed a few times. The V call is TRBV4-1, the J call TRBJ2-7; 7 bases agree with TRBD2. The germline CDR1 and CDR2 sequences are MGHRA and YSYEKL. V lost 4 bases to trimming and J lost 3 bases; unmatched junction nucleotides: 3. This CDR3 contains 13 residues. The CDR3 region is CASSRGGGYEQYF. Written as DNA, the CDR3 is TGCGCCAGCAGCCGGGGCGGGGGCTACGAGCAGTACTTC.

This clonotype was seen more than once but under ten times. V usage is TRBV7-2 and J usage is TRBJ2-7, with D unclear. This CDR3 comprises 14 residues. V lost 1 base and J 6 bases, leaving 13 bases between the germline ends. Germline V CDR1 and CDR2: SGHTA, FQGNSA. DNA for the CDR3: TGTGCCAGCAGCTTAGATAAAGGGCTCGGCGAGCAGTACTTC. The encoded protein is CASSLDKGLGEQYF.

This clonotype has a count of ten or more. The CDR3 DNA reads TGTGCCATCAATCCCGGGACAGCCCCATCTGGGGGACCCTCCTACAATGAGCAGTTCTTC. Encoded protein: CAINPGTAPSGGPSYNEQFF. The V call is TRBV10-3, the J call TRBJ2-1; 7 bases agree with TRBD1. The V segment lost 7 bases and the J segment 0 bases; nucleotides outside the gene matches: 21. This CDR3 is built from 20 residues. Germline V gene data show CDR1 as ENHRY and CDR2 as SYGVKD.

This sequence joins TRBV3-1 and TRBJ2-1; 10 bases map to TRBD2. Germline assignment: CDR1 LGHDT and CDR2 YNNKEL (reference sequence). V was clipped by 1 base and J by 9 bases; unmatched bases: 0. The CDR3 runs 13 residues. CDR3 DNA: TGTGCCAGCAGCCAAGGGACTAGCGGTGAGCAGTTCTTC. Translating gives CASSQGTSGEQFF.

V is TRBV24-1 and J is TRBJ2-7, with 12 bases fitting TRBD2. This CDR3 spans 17 amino acids. V dropped 3 bases and J dropped 4; count of bases not matched to a gene: 9. Germline lookup yields CDR1 KGHDR and CDR2 SFDVKD. CDR3 in amino acids: CATSDENSGTSGYEQYF. CDR3 coding DNA: TGTGCCACCAGTGATGAAAACTCCGGGACTAGCGGGTACGAGCAGTACTTC.

The gene calls are TRBV5-6 and TRBJ1-5; D uncertain. Germline CDR1 is SGHDT and CDR2 is YYEEEE. The CDR3 has 13 residues. The ends were cut back, 0 bases at V and 4 bases at J, with 5 bases in the middle. CDR3 DNA: TGTGCCAGCAGCTTGGAGCTAAATCAGCCCCAGCATTTT. It specifies CASSLELNQPQHF.

In this sample, this clonotype turned up many times. Sequence at one end of the junction differs from germline and may be a read error. The V call is TRBV11-3, the J call TRBJ2-7; D might be TRBD1 (5 bases). There are 13 residues in the CDR3. Germline V CDR1 and CDR2: SGHNT, YENEEA. This CDR3 is CASSLGRDYEQYF. Written as DNA, the CDR3 is TGTGCCAGCAGTTTAGGCAGGGACTACGAGCAGTACTTC. The whole variable domain, remainder taken from reference TRBV11-3 and TRBJ2-7, is EAGVVQSPRYKIIEKKQPVAFWCNPISGHNTLYWYLQNLGQGPELLIRYENEEAVDDSQLPKDRFSAERLKGVDSTLKIQPAELGDSAVYLCASSLGRDYEQYFGPGTRLTVT.

The rearrangement joins TRBV7-6 to TRBJ2-3, with 12 bases identical to TRBD2. The V and J ends lost 2 bases and 0 bases, in that order; junction bases with no gene match: 3. The germline CDR1 and CDR2 sequences are SGHVS and FNYEAQ. The CDR3 runs 17 residues. This CDR3 reads CASSLRLAGASTDTQYF. CDR3 nucleotides: TGTGCCAGCAGCTTAAGACTAGCGGGGGCTAGCACAGATACGCAGTATTTT. Variable domain in full (rest from reference TRBV7-6 and TRBJ2-3): GAGVSQSPRYKVTKRGQDVALRCDPISGHVSLYWYRQALGQGPEFLTYFNYEAQQDKSGLPNDRFSAERPEGSISTLTIQRTEQRDSAMYRCASSLRLAGASTDTQYFGPGTRLTVL.

In this sample, this clonotype turned up a few times. The CDR3 sequence is CASSFGENTGELFF. In DNA, the CDR3 is TGTGCCAGCAGCTTTGGAGAGAACACCGGGGAGCTGTTTTTT. The V and J genes are TRBV7-6 and TRBJ2-2; no firm D call. Trimming took 3 bases from V and 1 from J, leaving 6 bases between them. This CDR3 has 14 amino acids. Per germline, CDR1 SGHVS and CDR2 FNYEAQ.

The table lists this clonotype with many counts. The gene calls are TRBV6-1 and TRBJ2-7, with D uncertain. V shed 4 bases and J shed 1 base, with 14 bases lying between them. The CDR3 length is 15 residues. CDR1 MNHNS and CDR2 SASEGT come from the germline V gene. CDR3 in DNA: TGTGCCAGCAGTGCGATTCAGGACGGTTCCTACGAGCAGTACTTC. It specifies CASSAIQDGSYEQYF.

V usage is TRBV7-2 and J usage is TRBJ2-5; no clear D. Per germline, CDR1 SGHTA and CDR2 FQGNSA. V lost 5 bases to trimming and J lost 7 bases, with 17 bases between them. The CDR3 length is 14 residues. Here the CDR3 DNA reads TGTGCCAGCAGCAATGGGCTTGATGCCGTGACCCAGTACTTC. The encoded protein is CASSNGLDAVTQYF. The whole variable domain, filled in from reference TRBV7-2 and TRBJ2-5, reads GAGVSQSPSNKVTEKGKDVELRCDPISGHTALYWYRQSLGQGLEFLIYFQGNSAPDKSGLPSDRFSAERTGGSVSTLTIQRTQQEDSAVYLCASSNGLDAVTQYFGPGTRLLVL.

The V gene is TRBV4-1, the J gene TRBJ1-1; D not resolved. Germline CDR1 is MGHRA and CDR2 is YSYEKL. Trimming removed 1 base from V and 0 bases from J, with 12 bases in between. The length of the CDR3 is 16 residues. The CDR3 spells CASSQGGLRMNTEAFF. Here the CDR3 DNA reads TGCGCCAGCAGCCAAGGGGGTCTGAGGATGAACACTGAAGCTTTCTTT.

This chain joins TRBV11-2 and TRBJ2-1, with D perhaps matching TRBD2 (6 bases). Germline V CDR1 and CDR2: SGHAT, FQNNGV. The CDR3 has 16 residues. The V end was cut by 5 bases, the J end by 4 bases, with 18 bases between. For the CDR3, the DNA is TGTGCCAGCAGCGATGGAGGGCCTCCTCTTTACAATGAGCAGTTCTTC. It yields the protein CASSDGGPPLYNEQFF.

Many counts were recorded for this clonotype. This chain joins TRBV6-5 and TRBJ2-3, with D possibly matching TRBD2 (6 bases). Germline V gene lookup returns CDR1 MNHEY and CDR2 SVGAGI. This CDR3 region has 15 residues. V was pared by 6 bases and J by 6 bases, with 19 bases between. CDR3 sequence reads: CASSLGGQDVDTQYF. The CDR3, as DNA: TGTGCCAGCAGCCTCGGAGGGCAGGATGTGGATACGCAGTATTTT.

This clonotype has only a few counts. The CDR3 DNA reads as TGTGCCACCAGTGATTCCCGGGACAGAGATACGCAGTATTTT. Its translation is CATSDSRDRDTQYF. The chain has TRBV24-1 and TRBJ2-3, with TRBD1 matching 7 bases. V lost 2 bases, J lost 5 bases, and 3 bases stayed unmatched. The CDR3 runs 14 residues. The germline CDR1 and CDR2 sequences are KGHDR and SFDVKD.

This sequence joins TRBV19 and TRBJ2-1, with no clear D. The CDR3 covers 16 residues. Trimming stripped 9 bases from V and 6 bases from J, with 24 bases between. CDR1 is LNHDA, CDR2 SQIVND, per germline (reference sequence). CDR3 protein: CARPADLETLVNEQFF. The CDR3 DNA reads as TGTGCCAGGCCTGCCGATTTAGAGACTCTTGTCAATGAGCAGTTCTTC.

The rearrangement uses TRBV5-5 and TRBJ2-7, with 9 positions matching TRBD1. Germline-derived CDR1 and CDR2 are SGHKS and YYEKEE (reference sequence). With V trimmed by 0 bases and J by 2 bases, 6 bases remained unmatched. CDR3 length: 16 residues. The CDR3 is CASSLAGTGSPYEQYF. The DNA of the CDR3 is TGTGCCAGCAGCTTGGCCGGGACAGGGTCTCCCTACGAGCAGTACTTC.

This clonotype was recorded a few times. This chain links TRBV5-1 with TRBJ2-7; D perhaps matches TRBD1 (7 bases). The CDR3 loop spans 14 amino acids. Trimming stripped 4 bases from V and 2 bases from J, with 13 bases between. CDR1 is SGHRS and CDR2 is YFSETQ in the germline V gene. The CDR3 DNA reads as TGCGCCAGCAGCCAACGCGGGACAGCCTACGAGCAGTACTTC. Its translation is CASSQRGTAYEQYF.

This clonotype has a handful of counts. The chain combines TRBV20-1 with TRBJ2-5; D not certain. Germline assignment: CDR1 DFQATT and CDR2 SNEGSKA (reference sequence). The CDR3 sequence is 12 residues long. With 4 bases removed from V and 4 bases from J, the gap between germline ends came to 10 bases. DNA of the CDR3: TGCAGTGCTAAAGAGACCGGAGAGACCCAGTACTTC. Encoded protein: CSAKETGETQYF.

This clonotype was picked up a small number of times. The junction departs from germline at one end; a sequencing error may be responsible. The V call is TRBV29-1, the J call TRBJ2-1, with a possible D match to TRBD2 (6 bases). The germline CDR1 and CDR2 sequences are SQVTM and ANQGSEA. This CDR3 has 12 residues. CDR3 in amino acids: CAGSYSYDEQFF. As DNA, the CDR3 is TGTGCCGGGAGTTATTCCTACGATGAGCAGTTCTTC.

In this sample, this clonotype turned up once. The rearrangement uses TRBV20-1 and TRBJ2-5; TRBD2 matches at 11 bases. The CDR3 is 16 amino acids. V gave up 5 bases and J gave up 3 bases; unmatched junction bases: 11. CDR1 DFQATT and CDR2 SNEGSKA come from the germline V gene (reference sequence). For the CDR3, the DNA is TGCAGTGCTCCCACCTTAGCGGGGGGGCCTAAAGAGACCCAGTACTTC. Its protein is CSAPTLAGGPKETQYF.